One TCR beta chain is described in this entry. These data belong to a study of blood T cell repertoires in COVID-19. Across the study: Nucleic acid was either cDNA or gDNA, and it came from T cells, B-cell-depleted T cells, or PBMCs.

The ends were cut back, 7 bases at V and 6 bases at J, with 13 bases in the middle. The CDR3 length is 13 residues. Original processing methods: Using reference gene primer amplification, nucleated cell counts were estimated. Some clones are missing from TCRdb's copy, which holds only in-frame ones; the method was immunoSEQ multiplex PCR. The DNA was the basis for D and trimming; V, J and clone size are from that table. The sample contains around 450,000 clones, around nine tenths of which appear only once. This TCR derives from a woman aged 25-40 years with acute or convalescent COVID-19. The material sequenced was peripheral blood. The V call is TRBV12-3 or TRBV12-4, the J call TRBJ1-5; tentative D call: TRBD1 (6 bases). CDR3 in DNA: TGTGCCAGCACCCAAGGGGGTTCTCAGCCCCAGCATTTT. Translating it yields CASTQGGSQPQHF.